A selection of T cell receptor beta chains follows, all from one sample in a study of early T cells in non-severe SARS-CoV-2 infection. MiXCR, applied by TCRdb to the 5' RACE reads, yields one record per CDR3 protein. This table holds approximately 69,000 distinct CDR3 sequences, 11% found once. The specimen was whole blood, collected at baseline. The origin of the receptors is an adult who was a healthcare worker with PCR-confirmed SARS-CoV-2 infection or an uninfected control (not recorded which). CDR3s include the opening cysteine and the closing phenylalanine or tryptophan. A D gene is named only where the DNA matches it firmly. Expanded clones get a size class; other rows say once, few or many, or leave the size out.

D | J | size | V | DNA | CDR3
. | TRBJ1-2 | . | TRBV7-2 | TGTGCCAGCAGCTTATTAGGATTTACTAATGGCTACACCTTC | CASSLLGFTNGYTF
TRBD1 | TRBJ1-1 | . | TRBV20-1 | TGCAGTGTAATCGCGGACAGGGGATCTGAAGCTTTCTTT | CSVIADRGSEAFF
TRBD1 | TRBJ1-2 | many | TRBV2 | TGTGCCAGCAAAACCGGGACAGCGACCTATGGCTACACCTTC | CASKTGTATYGYTF
. | TRBJ2-3 | . | TRBV6-2/TRBV6-3 | TGTGCCAGCCGTGGGGGGTTTGGCACAGATACGCAGTATTTT | CASRGGFGTDTQYF
. | TRBJ1-5 | . | TRBV11-2 | TGTGCCAGCAGCCAAGAGGACTTCGGCCCCAATCAGCCCCAGCATTTT | CASSQEDFGPNQPQHF
. | TRBJ2-2 | . | TRBV24-1 | TGTGCCACCAGAAAGACAGGGAACACCGGGGAGCTGTTTTTT | CATRKTGNTGELFF
. | TRBJ1-1 | many | TRBV9 | TGTGCCAGCAGCCGCGAATCCTGGGGCACTGAAGCTTTCTTT | CASSRESWGTEAFF
. | TRBJ1-2 | . | TRBV6-2/TRBV6-3 | TGTGCCAGCAGTTACTCGACAGAAGCTAACTATGGCTACACCTTC | CASSYSTEANYGYTF
. | TRBJ2-7 | few | TRBV28 | TGTGCCAGCAGTCTCCCGGAGGACAGCTCCTACGAGCAGTACTTC | CASSLPEDSSYEQYF
. | TRBJ1-5 | . | TRBV5-5 | TGTGCCAGCAGCTTCGACGGTAGCAATCAGCCCCAGCATTTT | CASSFDGSNQPQHF
TRBD2 | TRBJ2-5 | few | TRBV19 | TGTGCCAGTAGTTTTTCGGCGGGGGGCACAGAGACCCAGTACTTC | CASSFSAGGTETQYF
TRBD2 | TRBJ2-5 | few | TRBV20-1 | TGCAGTGCTAGAGATTTGAGGGAGGGCCAGGAGACCCAGTACTTC | CSARDLREGQETQYF
. | TRBJ1-2 | . | TRBV20-1 | TGCAGTGCTAGACCCTCCACAGGTTGGGACTATGGCTACACCTTC | CSARPSTGWDYGYTF
TRBD2 | TRBJ2-3 | few | TRBV12-3/TRBV12-4 | TGTGCCAGCAGCGTTCTAGCGGGAGTATCACATACGCAGTATTTT | CASSVLAGVSHTQYF
TRBD2 | TRBJ2-3 | . | TRBV24-1 | TGTGCCACCAGTGACCAGAGGGTAGCGGGAGGGCTTTACGCAGATACGCAGTATTTT | CATSDQRVAGGLYADTQYF
. | TRBJ2-3 | few | TRBV29-1 | TGCAGCGTTGAAACTAGCACAGATACGCAGTATTTT | CSVETSTDTQYF
TRBD1 | TRBJ1-2 | . | TRBV6-5 | TGTGCCAGCAGTTACGCGGGGACAGGGCTTAACTATGGCTACACCTTC | CASSYAGTGLNYGYTF
. | TRBJ2-3 | few | TRBV5-1 | TGCGCCAGCAGGCAAAACAGTGGCACAGATACGCAGTATTTT | CASRQNSGTDTQYF
TRBD2 | TRBJ2-7 | . | TRBV7-6 | TGTGCCAGCAGTAAACTAGCGGGTGTCTACGAGCAGTACTTC | CASSKLAGVYEQYF
. | TRBJ2-7 | . | TRBV3-1 | TGTGCCAGCAGCCAAGGATTCCAGTACTACGAGCAGTACTTC | CASSQGFQYYEQYF
TRBD1 | TRBJ2-4 | few | TRBV30 | TGTGCCTTGGAGGCACCGGGACAGGCCAAAAACATTCAGTACTTC | CALEAPGQAKNIQYF
. | TRBJ2-7 | few | TRBV4-1 | TGCGCCAGCAGCCAAGTGGGGGAATCTACCTACGAGCAGTACTTC | CASSQVGESTYEQYF
TRBD1 | TRBJ1-1 | many | TRBV6-1 | TGTGCCAGCAGGGGCAGGACAGGGATCACTGAAGCTTTCTTT | CASRGRTGITEAFF
TRBD1 | TRBJ1-2 | few | TRBV7-3 | TGTGCCAGCAGCCGAGGACAGGGGCCAAACTATGGCTACACCTTC | CASSRGQGPNYGYTF
. | TRBJ1-6 | . | TRBV14 | TGTGCCAGCAGCCAACAATCCGATTCACCCCTCCACTTT | CASSQQSDSPLHF
. | TRBJ2-5 | few | TRBV5-4 | TGTGCCAGCAGCACCCGGGAGTGGGAGGAACAAGAGACCCAGTACTTC | CASSTREWEEQETQYF
. | TRBJ1-6 | many | TRBV20-1 | TGCAGTGCTAGAGATCTTGTTTCGGCAGGAGGGTCACCCCTCCACTTT | CSARDLVSAGGSPLHF
TRBD1 | TRBJ1-1 | . | TRBV29-1 | TGCAGCGGCGGGACAGGGGTAGGGACTGAAGCTTTCTTT | CSGGTGVGTEAFF
TRBD1 | TRBJ2-1 | few | TRBV5-1 | TGCGCCAGCAGCTTGGTCCCGGGACAGGGCTACAATGAGCAGTTCTTC | CASSLVPGQGYNEQFF
TRBD2 | TRBJ2-3 | many | TRBV7-8 | TGTGCCAGCAGCTTGGAGCGGGGGGTCACAGATACGCAGTATTTT | CASSLERGVTDTQYF
. | TRBJ2-1 | many | TRBV6-5 | TGTGCCAGCAGCCCTTCCTGGTTAGGATCGCGGTACAATGAGCAGTTCTTC | CASSPSWLGSRYNEQFF
TRBD2 | TRBJ2-1 | once | TRBV20-1 | TGCAGTGCTAGAGACCTAGCGGGAGAAACCTACAATGAGCAGTTCTTC | CSARDLAGETYNEQFF
. | TRBJ2-5 | few | TRBV2 | TGTGCCAGCAGTGCTAGGTTCCAAGAGACCCAGTACTTC | CASSARFQETQYF
. | TRBJ2-2 | many | TRBV21-1 | TGTGCCAGCAGCATGCAGGGTCCCGGGACCGGGGAGCTGTTTTTT | CASSMQGPGTGELFF
. | TRBJ1-6 | . | TRBV11-3 | TGTGCCAGCAGCTTAGGCGAGGGCCGGAATTCACCCCTCCACTTT | CASSLGEGRNSPLHF
. | TRBJ2-5 | few | TRBV2 | TGTGCCAGCAGCGCAGAGATCCAAGAGACCCAGTACTTC | CASSAEIQETQYF
. | TRBJ1-4 | many | TRBV12-5 | TGTGCTAGTGGTTTTTATCCGAAAGATAATGAAAAACTGTTTTTT | CASGFYPKDNEKLFF
. | TRBJ2-3 | . | TRBV5-1 | TGCGCCAGCAGCTTGGATAGGGAGGCGCAGTATTTT | CASSLDREAQYF
TRBD2 | TRBJ2-7 | . | TRBV10-2 | TGCGCCAGCAGCGTGGGGACTAGCGGGGGAGGGGAGCAGTACTTC | CASSVGTSGGGEQYF
. | TRBJ1-1 | . | TRBV3-1 | TGTGCCAGCAGCCAACTCCTCGGCACTGAAGCTTTCTTT | CASSQLLGTEAFF
. | TRBJ2-2 | many | TRBV6-2/TRBV6-3 | TGTGCCAGCCTGAGACAGAACACCGGGGAGCTGTTTTTT | CASLRQNTGELFF
. | TRBJ1-5 | . | TRBV5-1 | TGCGCCAGCAGTCAGGACGGAGATAGCAATCAGCCCCAGCATTTT | CASSQDGDSNQPQHF
TRBD2 | TRBJ2-5 | many | TRBV5-1 | TGCGCCAGCAGCCCGACAGCGGGGTCCGAGACCCAGTACTTC | CASSPTAGSETQYF
. | TRBJ1-1 | . | TRBV20-1 | TGCAGTGCTAGAAGGGACTTGAACACTGAAGCTTTCTTT | CSARRDLNTEAFF
. | TRBJ2-5 | few | TRBV9 | TGTGCCAGCAGCGTGTGGGGTTTCGAAGAGACCCAGTACTTC | CASSVWGFEETQYF
. | TRBJ1-6 | many | TRBV15 | TGTGCCACCAGCAGAGATTCCGGCAGGAGGGCCAATTCACCCCTCCACTTT | CATSRDSGRRANSPLHF
TRBD2 | TRBJ2-3 | many | TRBV20-1 | TGCAGTCAAATGGGGGGGATAAGCACAGATACGCAGTATTTT | CSQMGGISTDTQYF
. | TRBJ2-2 | . | TRBV6-5 | TGTGCCAGCAACACCGGAGACACCGGGGAGCTGTTTTTT | CASNTGDTGELFF
. | TRBJ2-3 | . | TRBV15 | TGTGCCACCTCGGTCAGCCCTCGGGGCACAGATACGCAGTATTTT | CATSVSPRGTDTQYF
. | TRBJ1-2 | . | TRBV18 | TGTGCCAGCTCACGACGTTCAGGGGATGCTGGCTACACCTTC | CASSRRSGDAGYTF
. | TRBJ2-3 | many | TRBV9 | TGTGCCAGCAGCGTACTGCAGGCTGAAGATACGCAGTATTTT | CASSVLQAEDTQYF
TRBD2 | TRBJ2-7 | few | TRBV20-1 | TGCAGTGCTAGAGATCAAGGCGGGAGCTCCTACGAGCAGTACTTC | CSARDQGGSSYEQYF
TRBD1 | TRBJ2-3 | . | TRBV20-1 | TGCAGTGCTCCCAGGGGGACAGATACGCAGTATTTT | CSAPRGTDTQYF